This entry lists 27 T cell receptor beta chains sequenced from one sample in a study of T cells after yellow fever vaccination. Using its own MiXCR run on the 5' RACE reads, TCRdb lists one record per CDR3 protein. The sample has about 94,000 distinct CDR3 sequences, about 8.8% seen once. Sequenced here: CD8+ T cells not binding an NS4B(214-222) dextramer, sorted from PBMCs, sampled around 16 days after the first yellow fever vaccination. The receptors were gathered from a young man who received the YFV17D yellow fever vaccine.

The DNA for the CDR3 is TGTGCCAGCAGTTGCAATGGAAGGGCAGATACGCAGTATTTT. It encodes CASSCNGRADTQYF. This sequence joins TRBV6-8 and TRBJ2-3; D not resolved. The V gene lost 4 bases and the J gene lost 4 bases, with 12 bases spanning the gap. This CDR3 region has 14 residues. CDR1 and CDR2 from the germline V gene are MNHGY and SAAAGT.

The rearrangement links TRBV11-2 to TRBJ2-7; tentatively, D is TRBD1 or TRBD2 (5 bases each). In germline, CDR1 is SGHAT, CDR2 FQNNGV. V was pared by 5 bases and J by 6 bases, with 14 bases between. The CDR3 runs 13 residues. This CDR3 reads CASSPGTSPEQYF. The CDR3 DNA is TGTGCCAGCAGCCCCGGGACCTCCCCCGAGCAGTACTTC.

Only a few counts were recorded for this clonotype. The chain joins TRBV12-5 to TRBJ2-2; tentatively, D is TRBD2 (6 bases). V was clipped by 0 bases and J by 8 bases, with 10 bases between them. The CDR3 has 14 residues. Germline V gene sequence: CDR1 LGHNT, CDR2 FRNRAP. CDR3 bases: TGTGCTAGTGGTTTGGTCGGGACTCCTGGGGAGCTGTTTTTT. It specifies CASGLVGTPGELFF. Using reference TRBV12-5 and TRBJ2-2 for the parts outside the CDR3, the full variable domain is DARVTQTPRHKVTEMGQEVTMRCQPILGHNTVFWYRQTMMQGLELLAYFRNRAPLDDSGMPKDRFSAEMPDATLATLKIQPSEPRDSAVYFCASGLVGTPGELFFGEGSRLTVL.

This clonotype was seen a handful of times. The V gene is TRBV5-1, the J gene TRBJ2-1; D not certain. The CDR3 spans 13 residues. Trimming took off 5 bases at V and 3 bases at J, with 9 bases between the two ends. Germline V gene sequence: CDR1 SGHRS, CDR2 YFSETQ. The CDR3 is CASSWADYNEQFF. The CDR3 DNA reads TGCGCCAGCAGTTGGGCGGACTACAATGAGCAGTTCTTC.

This clonotype came up a few times. The chain combines TRBV28 with TRBJ2-3; 10 nucleotides agree with TRBD1. After removal of 4 bases from V and 6 bases from J, the junction contained 7 bases not matched to a gene. The CDR3 totals 15 residues. CDR1 and CDR2 from the germline V gene are MDHEN and SYDVKM. CDR3: CASSWGQGISDTQYF. Here the CDR3 DNA reads TGTGCCAGCAGTTGGGGACAGGGGATTTCCGATACGCAGTATTTT.

Only a few counts were recorded for this clonotype. The rearrangement uses TRBV4-2 and TRBJ1-4, with 9 bases lining up with TRBD1. V trimming: 0 bases; J trimming: 5 bases; junction bases outside the gene matches: 4. The CDR3 loop spans 16 amino acids. Per the germline V gene, CDR1 is LGHNA and CDR2 is YNFKEQ. The CDR3 DNA reads TGTGCCAGCAGCCAAGATGGAGGGACAGGGAATGAAAAACTGTTTTTT. This sequence encodes CASSQDGGTGNEKLFF.

The gene calls are TRBV28 and TRBJ2-3, with D unclear. The germline V and J ends were trimmed by 3 bases and 4 bases, with 8 bases remaining between them. The CDR3 consists of 13 residues. The germline gives CDR1 MDHEN, CDR2 SYDVKM. CDR3 in amino acids: CASSFALPDTQYF. CDR3 nucleotide sequence: TGTGCCAGCAGTTTTGCCCTTCCAGATACGCAGTATTTT.

The chain joins TRBV12-3 or TRBV12-4 to TRBJ2-1; D possibly corresponds to TRBD2 (6 bases). The CDR3 contains 14 residues. V lost 6 bases and J lost 7, with 16 bases in between. The CDR3 nucleotides are TGTGCCAGCAGCTTCGGCGGGACTCTGAATGAGCAGTTCTTC. Protein sequence: CASSFGGTLNEQFF.

This clonotype has at least ten counts. The V and J genes are TRBV5-5 and TRBJ2-3; perhaps D is TRBD1 or TRBD2 (5 bases each). Germline V CDR1 and CDR2: SGHKS, YYEKEE (reference sequence). This CDR3 contains 14 residues. V gave up 4 bases and J gave up 6 bases, with 15 bases separating them. CDR3 in amino acids: CASSDGTEADTQYF. The CDR3 DNA sequence: TGTGCCAGCAGCGACGGGACGGAAGCTGATACGCAGTATTTT.

This clonotype was seen a few times. The V call is TRBV11-2, the J call TRBJ1-2; 10 bases match TRBD1. Germline V gene lookup returns CDR1 SGHAT and CDR2 FQNNGV. CDR3 length: 15 residues. Trimming cost V 1 base and J 5 bases; bases outside gene matches: 4. CDR3 in DNA: TGTGCCAGCAGCTTAGGGACAGGGGGATGGTATGGCTACACCTTC. Its protein is CASSLGTGGWYGYTF.

The V and J genes are TRBV18 and TRBJ2-5; maybe TRBD2 (6 bases). V was clipped by 5 bases and J by 1 base, with 11 bases between them. The CDR3 consists of 14 residues. CDR1 and CDR2 from the germline V gene are KGHSH and LQKENI. The CDR3 nucleotides read TGTGCCAGCTCAGTAGCGGACACCCAAGAGACCCAGTACTTC. It encodes CASSVADTQETQYF.

This clonotype was seen more than once but under ten times. The DNA of the CDR3 is TGTGCCAGCAGCCAAGATCTTGGGACAGGACTGTTCTCTGGGGCCAACGTCCTGACTTTC. As protein: CASSQDLGTGLFSGANVLTF. The chain is built from TRBV4-2 and TRBJ2-6; 8 bases match TRBD1. This CDR3 spans 20 amino acids. Germline CDR1 LGHNA, CDR2 YNFKEQ. After removal of 0 bases from V and 0 bases from J, the junction contained 10 bases not matched to a gene.

The chain links TRBV5-1 to TRBJ1-1; no definite D call. V lost 0 bases and J lost 0, with 6 bases in between. From germline, CDR1 is SGHRS and CDR2 YFSETQ. This CDR3 is 14 amino acids long. CDR3 in DNA: TGCGCCAGCAGCTTGGACCGTGTGAACACTGAAGCTTTCTTT. Translated: CASSLDRVNTEAFF.

This clonotype appeared a few times. As DNA, the CDR3 is TGTGCCAGCAGTCCTCTAGGGGCTGCTACTGAAGCTTTCTTT. This translates into CASSPLGAATEAFF. The genes are TRBV13 and TRBJ1-1; a possible D gene is TRBD1 (5 bases). This CDR3 is built from 14 residues. CDR1 and CDR2 from the germline V gene are PRHDT and FYEKMQ (reference sequence). V lost 6 bases and J 5 bases, leaving 16 bases between the germline ends.

This clonotype was detected ten times or more. The J gene is TRBJ1-2, the V gene TRBV29-1; 9 positions match TRBD1. Germline CDR1 and CDR2: SQVTM and ANQGSEA. The CDR3 is made up of 14 amino acids. J lost 4 bases, V lost 6 bases, and 9 bases had no gene match. CDR3 protein: CSVVGTGNSYGYTF. CDR3 nucleotide sequence: TGCAGCGTCGTGGGGACAGGGAATTCCTATGGCTACACCTTC.

The chain carries TRBV28 and TRBJ2-7; 7 nucleotides agree with TRBD1. This CDR3 is built from 14 residues. Trimming cost V 5 bases and J 2 bases; bases outside gene matches: 6. Germline V gene lookup returns CDR1 MDHEN and CDR2 SYDVKM. The CDR3 DNA sequence: TGTGCCAGCAGTCCTACAGGGGAACCCTACGAGCAGTACGTC. Its protein product is CASSPTGEPYEQYV.

The gene calls are TRBV4-3 and TRBJ1-2; the D gene is possibly TRBD1 (6 bases). Germline CDR1 reads LGHNA; CDR2 reads YSLEER. This CDR3 spans 16 amino acids. V gave up 3 bases and J gave up 4 bases, with 18 bases separating them. This CDR3 reads CASSQDPGVVFYGYTF. The CDR3 region has the DNA TGCGCCAGCAGCCAGGATCCAGGGGTAGTTTTCTATGGCTACACCTTC.

At least ten counts were recorded for this clonotype. This sequence joins TRBV4-3 and TRBJ2-2; D is undetermined. CDR1 is LGHNA, CDR2 YSLEER, per germline. V lost 0 bases and J 6 bases, leaving 8 bases between the germline ends. CDR3 length equals 14 residues. This chain's CDR3 is CASSQEGQPGELFF. For the CDR3, the DNA is TGCGCCAGCAGCCAAGAAGGGCAGCCCGGGGAGCTGTTTTTT.

A few counts support this clonotype. This chain uses TRBV29-1 with TRBJ1-3; D is perhaps TRBD1 (5 bases). The length of the CDR3 is 13 residues. With 4 bases removed from V and 0 bases from J, the gap between germline ends came to 7 bases. Germline V gene lookup returns CDR1 SQVTM and CDR2 ANQGSEA. The CDR3 region is CSVVGGSGNTIYF. The DNA for the CDR3 is TGCAGCGTTGTTGGGGGCTCTGGAAACACCATATATTTT.

The chain uses TRBV29-1 and TRBJ2-4; 7 bases are a match to TRBD1. The germline V gene has CDR1 SQVTM and CDR2 ANQGSEA. V was pared by 7 bases and J by 3 bases, with 6 bases of the junction left unmatched. The CDR3 runs 13 residues. For the CDR3, the DNA is TGCAGCGGAACCGGGACAGACAAAAACATTCAGTACTTC. It codes for CSGTGTDKNIQYF.

This clonotype occurred a few times. One junction end disagrees with the germline gene, perhaps due to a read error. The chain uses TRBV20-1 and TRBJ2-3; D could derive from TRBD1 or TRBD2 (5 bases each). From germline, CDR1 is DFQATT and CDR2 SNEGSKA (reference sequence). The CDR3 is made up of 14 amino acids. CDR3 region: CSPRRGGRTDTQYF. DNA for the CDR3: TGCAGTCCTAGGCGTGGGGGTCGCACAGATACGCAGTATTTT.

The CDR3: CASSPIDSSYNEQFF. The CDR3 nucleotides read TGTGCCAGCAGCCCTATCGACAGCTCCTACAATGAGCAGTTCTTC. This chain links TRBV6-1 with TRBJ2-1; TRBD1 might be the D (5 bases). Germline CDR1 is MNHNS and CDR2 is SASEGT. V was clipped by 6 bases and J by 0 bases, with 12 bases between them. CDR3 size: 15 residues.

The chain joins TRBV7-8 to TRBJ2-3; D not certain. CDR3 length equals 14 residues. The germline V gene has CDR1 SGHVS and CDR2 FQNEAQ. The V and J ends lost 3 bases and 1 base respectively, with 8 bases between them. The CDR3 DNA follows: TGTGCCAGCAGCTTTATAGTAGGCACAGATACGCAGTATTTT. This gives the protein CASSFIVGTDTQYF.

This clonotype was found a few times. V is TRBV20-1 and J is TRBJ2-3; 7 bases are shared with TRBD1. The CDR3 is made up of 12 amino acids. The germline V gene encodes CDR1 DFQATT and CDR2 SNEGSKA (reference sequence). J gave up 4 bases and V 3 bases, and 1 base lay outside the gene matches. CDR3 DNA sequence: TGCAGTGCTAGGAGGGGGCCAGATACGCAGTATTTT. Its translation: CSARRGPDTQYF.

This clonotype was found a few times. This sequence joins TRBV11-2 and TRBJ2-3; 7 bases are shared with TRBD1. The CDR3 runs to 21 residues. CDR1 SGHAT and CDR2 FQNNGV come from the germline V gene. The junction had 25 bases not matched to a gene; V was cut back by 4 bases and J by 3 bases. The CDR3 here is CASSSVDNRGEIETITDTQYF. CDR3 bases: TGTGCCAGCAGCTCCGTCGACAACAGGGGAGAGATCGAGACGATTACAGATACGCAGTATTTT.

V and J are TRBV5-1 and TRBJ1-2; TRBD1 might be the D (5 bases). V was shortened by 5 bases and J by 0 bases, with 26 bases between the two germline ends. The CDR3 loop spans 19 amino acids. Germline V gene data show CDR1 as SGHRS and CDR2 as YFSETQ. CDR3 amino acids: CASRSDSPGTISTNYGYTF. CDR3 DNA sequence: TGCGCCAGCAGGAGCGACTCACCCGGGACTATAAGTACTAACTATGGCTACACCTTC. Full variable domain (rest looked up from reference TRBV5-1 and TRBJ1-2): KAGVTQTPRYLIKTRGQQVTLSCSPISGHRSVSWYQQTPGQGLQFLFEYFSETQRNKGNFPGRFSGRQFSNSRSEMNVSTLELGDSALYLCASRSDSPGTISTNYGYTFGSGTRLTVV.

In this sample, this clonotype turned up a few times. The chain uses TRBV11-3 and TRBJ2-5; no clear D gene. Trimming left V 1 base short and J 2 bases short, with 8 bases between. In germline, CDR1 is SGHNT, CDR2 YENEEA. This CDR3 spans 14 amino acids. The DNA for the CDR3 is TGTGCCAGCAGCTTAGGGTTGGGTCAAGAGACCCAGTACTTC. Translated: CASSLGLGQETQYF.